These 6 T cell receptor beta chains came from one sample sequenced in a study of cytomegalovirus exposure and HLA in healthy donors. PCR amplification relied on 60 Vbeta primers (plus 13 Jbeta primers). Profiling relied on immunoSEQ multiplex PCR, and the TCRdb table lists in-frame clones only, not all of them. The sample has fewer than 150,000 clones, and its top ten clones hold roughly 3%. The sample consisted of PBMCs. The receptors originated from a man in his forties or fifties in good health and CMV-seronegative.

V is TRBV18 and J is TRBJ2-7, with D perhaps matching TRBD2 (6 bases). The CDR3 covers 12 residues. Deletions cut 8 bases from V and 1 base from J, with 9 bases between. Germline CDR1 is KGHSH and CDR2 is LQKENI. The CDR3 spells CASAGNSYEQYF. CDR3 sequence (DNA): TGTGCCAGCGCGGGAAATTCCTACGAGCAGTACTTC.

The genes are TRBV5-8 and TRBJ2-7, with TRBD2 as a possible D gene (5 bases). The V gene lost 4 bases and the J gene lost 4 bases, with 18 bases spanning the gap. The CDR3 consists of 15 residues. Germline loops: CDR1 SGHTS, CDR2 YDEGEE. The CDR3 nucleotides read TGTGCCAGCAGCCCCGGACTCCGCCTTGGGTACGAGCAGTACTTC. The encoded protein is CASSPGLRLGYEQYF.

This CDR3 reads CSARSSYEQYF. CDR3 DNA: TGCAGCGCTCGTAGCTCCTACGAGCAGTACTTC. The rearrangement links TRBV29-1 to TRBJ2-7, with D uncertain. CDR1 is SQVTM and CDR2 is ANQGSEA in the germline V gene. The CDR3 is made up of 11 amino acids. Trimming removed 7 bases from V and 0 bases from J, with 7 bases in between.

The chain links TRBV29-1 to TRBJ2-5; weak D call: TRBD2 (5 bases). The CDR3 is made up of 13 amino acids. Looked up from germline, CDR1 is SQVTM and CDR2 is ANQGSEA. The V gene lost 6 bases and the J gene lost 1 base, with 12 bases spanning the gap. The DNA for the CDR3 is TGCAGCGTCGCCCGGGGTCTCCAAGAGACCCAGTACTTC. Translated, it gives CSVARGLQETQYF.

The CDR3 spells CASSQQGTGNEQFF. In DNA form, the CDR3 reads TGTGCCAGCAGCCAACAGGGGACCGGTAACGAGCAGTTCTTC. The chain carries TRBV7-3 and TRBJ2-1; the match to TRBD1 covers 7 bases. Germline V gene sequence: CDR1 SGHTA, CDR2 FQGTGA. J lost 10 bases, V lost 5 bases, and 11 bases had no gene match. The CDR3 extends over 14 amino acids.

The V and J genes are TRBV2 and TRBJ2-7; 8 bases match TRBD1. The CDR3 consists of 14 residues. With 6 bases clipped from V and 2 bases from J, the junction kept 6 bases outside the gene matches. Germline CDR1 and CDR2: SNHLY and FYNNEI. The CDR3 protein is CASRPGTGTYEQYF. CDR3 DNA: TGTGCCAGCAGACCCGGGACAGGCACCTACGAGCAGTACTTC. Together with reference TRBV2 and TRBJ2-7, the CDR3 gives the full variable domain: EPEVTQTPSHQVTQMGQEVILRCVPISNHLYFYWYRQILGQKVEFLVSFYNNEISEKSEIFDDQFSVERPDGSNFTLKIRSTKLEDSAMYFCASRPGTGTYEQYFGPGTRLTVT.